This T cell receptor (beta chain) was recovered during a study of CD8 T cells in ankylosing spondylitis. The study's findings and limits: Characteristic, it appeared, of ankylosing spondylitis blood was a TCR beta motif of eight or nine highly homologous variants. Significant enrichment of disease-linked clones was reportedly seen in matched ankylosing spondylitis synovial fluid. Earlier authors reported some of these motif variants in reactive arthritis synovial fluid and blood.

It was by quantitative 5'-RACE with molecular barcodes that TCR beta libraries were made. TCRdb analysed the 5' RACE reads with MiXCR anew, one entry per CDR3 protein. The sample consists of under 450,000 distinct CDR3 sequences, approximately 20% of them appearing once. Comments on this clonotype: What it binds is not known.

Deletions cut 2 bases from V and 7 bases from J, with 11 bases between. The CDR3 runs 13 residues. CDR1 SEHNR and CDR2 FQNEAQ come from the germline V gene (reference sequence). The sequenced sample consisted of blood, either unsorted or a sorted T cell fraction (not recorded which). This TCR was sampled from a male donor with ankylosing spondylitis or in good health (not recorded which). The V gene is TRBV7-9, the J gene TRBJ2-5; no reliable D call. DNA for the CDR3: TGTGCCAGCAGCTTAAAGGGTGATCGGACCCAGTACTTC. Its translation: CASSLKGDRTQYF.